The next 27 T cell receptor beta chains were all read from a single sample in a study of vaccination and CD4 T cells after COVID-19 (dated by TCRdb to between 2021 and 2023). Preparation of the library involved PCR. Sequencing took place on an Illumina iSeq 100. In-frame beta chains were kept once TCRdb had trimmed the public reads at Q25 with fastp and called clones with MiXCR. One record per CDR3 amino acid sequence lists the most common genes and DNA. This sample gives 20,000 to 30,000 distinct CDR3 sequences in total; under 60% of them show up just once. Approximately 1% of the sample lies in the top ten. Sequencing used CD4+ T cells from blood, obtained before SARS-CoV-2 vaccination. The source of these receptors is a human donor who had recovered from COVID-19.

This clonotype was seen a few times. The chain employs TRBV20-1 and TRBJ2-2, with 8 bases that match TRBD2. The CDR3 is 15 amino acids. J lost 8 bases, V lost 6 bases, and 14 bases had no gene match. Germline V lookup: CDR1 DFQATT, CDR2 SNEGSKA (reference sequence). The CDR3 loop is CSAVNLPGGPGELFF. CDR3 nucleotides: TGCAGTGCGGTGAACCTACCGGGAGGGCCTGGGGAGCTGTTTTTT.

This clonotype appeared a few times. The V and J genes are TRBV20-1 and TRBJ2-5; 8 bases line up with TRBD1. Trimming at V came to 4 bases and at J to 5 bases, leaving 3 bases not matched to a gene. Per the germline V gene, CDR1 is DFQATT and CDR2 is SNEGSKA (reference sequence). The CDR3 has 12 amino acids. Written as DNA, the CDR3 is TGCAGTGCTACAGGGGGCGCGGAGACCCAGTACTTC. It yields the protein CSATGGAETQYF.

The chain recombines TRBV6-1 with TRBJ1-2; D may be TRBD1 (5 bases). Trimming shortened V by 6 bases and J by 5 bases, and 16 bases separated the two germline ends. Per the germline V gene, CDR1 is MNHNS and CDR2 is SASEGT. The CDR3 spans 14 residues. CDR3 nucleotide sequence: TGTGCCAGCAGGACGTTCAGGGCGCTTTATGGCTACACCTTC. Its protein is CASRTFRALYGYTF.

The chain employs TRBV20-1 and TRBJ2-3; D not resolved. The CDR3 length is 14 residues. CDR1 and CDR2 from the germline V gene are DFQATT and SNEGSKA (reference sequence). Trimming pared 3 bases from V and 0 bases from J, leaving 10 bases between. DNA of the CDR3: TGCAGTGCTAGTTCAGCTTCTAGCACAGATACGCAGTATTTT. Protein sequence: CSASSASSTDTQYF.

The V and J genes are TRBV2 and TRBJ2-2; D is ambiguous. Germline V lookup: CDR1 SNHLY, CDR2 FYNNEI. This CDR3 region has 13 residues. V was clipped by 5 bases and J by 3 bases, with 7 bases between them. CDR3 DNA: TGTGCCAGCAGTCGGAAACACACCGGGGAGCTGTTTTTT. Its protein product is CASSRKHTGELFF.

This sequence joins TRBV7-6 and TRBJ2-6, with D unclear. Trimming removed 2 bases from V and 1 base from J, with 12 bases in between. The length of the CDR3 is 17 residues. From germline, CDR1 is SGHVS and CDR2 FNYEAQ. The CDR3 sequence: CASSLSTAESGANVLTF. The DNA of the CDR3 is TGTGCCAGCAGCTTATCTACGGCGGAATCTGGGGCCAACGTCCTGACTTTC.

The rearrangement joins TRBV10-3 to TRBJ2-5; the D gene is possibly TRBD2 (6 bases). CDR3 length: 15 amino acids. Germline V gene lookup returns CDR1 ENHRY and CDR2 SYGVKD. Trimming cost V 6 bases and J 1 base, with 15 bases left between them. The CDR3 region is CAIRGDRGTQETQYF. CDR3 bases: TGTGCCATCAGGGGCGACCGGGGGACCCAAGAGACCCAGTACTTC.

This clonotype was detected once. The DNA of the CDR3 is TGTGCCAGCGCCCCGGGACGGAGATATGGCTACACCTTC. It yields the protein CASAPGRRYGYTF. The chain carries TRBV19 and TRBJ1-2, with D possibly matching TRBD1 (5 bases). V shed 9 bases and J shed 5 bases, with 16 bases lying between them. This CDR3 is 13 amino acids long. Germline V gene data show CDR1 as LNHDA and CDR2 as SQIVND (reference sequence).

The sample holds a few counts of this clonotype. The chain combines TRBV19 with TRBJ1-3, with a tentative D call TRBD1 (5 bases). The CDR3 spans 15 residues. Germline V CDR1 and CDR2: LNHDA, SQIVND (reference sequence). V was cut by 5 bases and J by 0 bases, with 11 bases left in between. The CDR3 nucleotides are TGTGCCAGTAGTGAAAGGACACTCTCTGGAAACACCATATATTTT. It specifies CASSERTLSGNTIYF.

The chain uses TRBV7-9 and TRBJ1-4; a possible D gene is TRBD1 (5 bases). Trimming pared 1 base from V and 8 bases from J, leaving 17 bases between. Germline V gene lookup returns CDR1 SEHNR and CDR2 FQNEAQ (reference sequence). The CDR3 has 16 amino acids. The DNA for the CDR3 is TGTGCCAGCAGCTTAGGATCCGGGAGCCGGGGGGAAAAACTGTTTTTT. It specifies CASSLGSGSRGEKLFF.

The J gene is TRBJ2-2, the V gene TRBV7-9; maybe TRBD2 (6 bases). V was cut by 1 base and J by 3 bases, with 12 bases left in between. The CDR3 covers 16 residues. CDR1 is SEHNR, CDR2 FQNEAQ, per germline (reference sequence). The CDR3 here is CASSLGSGDDTGELFF. Written as DNA, the CDR3 is TGTGCCAGCAGCTTAGGATCGGGAGACGACACCGGGGAGCTGTTTTTT.

J is TRBJ2-7 and V is TRBV6-1; 8 bases agree with TRBD2. The trim removed 0 bases at V and 5 bases at J, leaving 6 bases unmatched. From germline, CDR1 is MNHNS and CDR2 SASEGT. This CDR3 spans 15 amino acids. The CDR3 loop reads CASSEAPSGSHEQYF. CDR3 DNA: TGTGCCAGCAGTGAAGCCCCAAGCGGGAGCCACGAGCAGTACTTC.

The J gene is TRBJ2-3, the V gene TRBV20-1, with D perhaps matching TRBD2 (5 bases). The CDR3 has 18 residues. From germline, CDR1 is DFQATT and CDR2 SNEGSKA (reference sequence). The ends were cut back, 3 bases at V and 2 bases at J, with 24 bases in the middle. The CDR3 here is CSASALERSRKHTDTQYF. CDR3 sequence (DNA): TGCAGTGCTAGCGCCCTTGAGCGGTCCCGGAAGCACACAGATACGCAGTATTTT.

The chain joins TRBV7-8 to TRBJ2-7, with 11 positions matching TRBD1. The CDR3 sequence is 15 residues long. The V and J ends lost 5 bases and 2 bases, in that order; junction bases with no gene match: 5. CDR1 and CDR2 (germline): SGHVS, FQNEAQ. CDR3 sequence: CASSRRDRGTYEQYF. CDR3 sequence (DNA): TGTGCCAGCAGCCGCCGGGACAGGGGGACCTACGAGCAGTACTTC.

The table lists this clonotype with a few counts. This rearrangement joins TRBV7-6 to TRBJ2-3, with unresolved D. Trimming shortened V by 5 bases and J by 6 bases, and 18 bases separated the two germline ends. The CDR3 is 15 amino acids. Per the germline V gene, CDR1 is SGHVS and CDR2 is FNYEAQ. CDR3 bases: TGTGCCAGCAGCCCACAGTCCAGCGCCAGGGATACGCAGTATTTT. Encoded protein: CASSPQSSARDTQYF. The variable domain in full, with the rest retrieved from reference TRBV7-6 and TRBJ2-3, is GAGVSQSPRYKVTKRGQDVALRCDPISGHVSLYWYRQALGQGPEFLTYFNYEAQQDKSGLPNDRFSAERPEGSISTLTIQRTEQRDSAMYRCASSPQSSARDTQYFGPGTRLTVL.

J is TRBJ2-7 and V is TRBV7-9; 10 bases align to TRBD1. The germline gives CDR1 SEHNR, CDR2 FQNEAQ (reference sequence). The J segment lost 5 bases and the V segment lost 5 bases, leaving 9 bases of the junction unmatched. This CDR3 region has 15 residues. The DNA for the CDR3 is TGTGCCAGCAGCGTCGGGAGGACAGGGGGGGACGAGCAGTACTTC. It yields the protein CASSVGRTGGDEQYF. The full variable domain, rest sourced from reference TRBV7-9 and TRBJ2-7, is DTGVSQNPRHKITKRGQNVTFRCDPISEHNRLYWYRQTLGQGPEFLTYFQNEAQLEKSRLLSDRFSAERPKGSFSTLEIQRTEQGDSAMYLCASSVGRTGGDEQYFGPGTRLTVT.

The chain joins TRBV20-1 to TRBJ2-1; no definite D call. The V gene's germline CDR1 is DFQATT and CDR2 SNEGSKA (reference sequence). V was clipped by 3 bases and J by 10 bases, with 10 bases between them. The CDR3 spans 11 residues. The CDR3 DNA follows: TGCAGTGCTAGCCCCACTGCCGAGCAGTTCTTC. It yields the protein CSASPTAEQFF.

The chain combines TRBV4-1 with TRBJ1-2; no clear D gene. Trimming removed 3 bases from V and 1 base from J, with 9 bases in between. Germline V gives CDR1 MGHRA, CDR2 YSYEKL. The CDR3 extends over 14 amino acids. The CDR3: CASSHGSFNYGYTF. The CDR3 DNA reads as TGCGCCAGCAGCCATGGGAGTTTTAACTATGGCTACACCTTC.

This chain connects TRBV6-1 to TRBJ2-1, with TRBD2 matching 15 bases. J gave up 12 bases and V 6 bases, and 6 bases lay outside the gene matches. Germline lookup yields CDR1 MNHNS and CDR2 SASEGT. The CDR3 is made up of 14 amino acids. The CDR3 loop reads CASRGLAGGGGQFF. The CDR3 nucleotides read TGTGCCAGCAGGGGACTAGCGGGAGGCGGGGGGCAGTTCTTC.

This sequence joins TRBV5-1 and TRBJ2-5; a weak D match, TRBD2 (6 bases). The CDR3 contains 14 residues. V was clipped by 4 bases and J by 4 bases, with 14 bases between them. Germline V lookup: CDR1 SGHRS, CDR2 YFSETQ. In DNA, the CDR3 is TGCGCCAGCAGCGCGGAAGGGCGGGGAGAGACCCAGTACTTC. This sequence encodes CASSAEGRGETQYF.

The V gene is TRBV7-2, the J gene TRBJ2-2; the match to TRBD1 covers 8 bases. Germline CDR1 is SGHTA and CDR2 is FQGNSA. The V gene end was trimmed by 2 bases and the J gene end by 4 bases; junction bases not matched to a gene: 9. The CDR3 covers 17 residues. CDR3 bases: TGTGCCAGCAGCTTAATAACCCGGACAGGGACCACCGGGGAGCTGTTTTTT. Encoded protein: CASSLITRTGTTGELFF.

The chain couples TRBV7-9 to TRBJ1-6, with D uncertain. The ends were cut back, 3 bases at V and 9 bases at J, with 6 bases in the middle. This CDR3 has 12 amino acids. The germline V gene encodes CDR1 SEHNR and CDR2 FQNEAQ (reference sequence). CDR3 nucleotides: TGTGCCAGCAGCTTTTCCATTTCACCCCTCCACTTT. As protein: CASSFSISPLHF.

The V call is TRBV5-1, the J call TRBJ2-5; TRBD2 matches 8 bases. This CDR3 has 18 residues. CDR1 SGHRS and CDR2 YFSETQ come from the germline V gene. V shed 5 bases and J 2 bases; nucleotides not matched to a gene: 17. Written as DNA, the CDR3 is TGCGCCAGCAGTGTCCAGACTGGGCCCGGGACTAGGCAAGAGACCCAGTACTTC. It codes for CASSVQTGPGTRQETQYF.

This clonotype was observed once. The chain recombines TRBV18 with TRBJ1-2; possible D gene TRBD1, 5 bases. The CDR3 spans 14 residues. The germline gives CDR1 KGHSH, CDR2 LQKENI. Trimming pared 2 bases from V and 1 base from J, leaving 8 bases between. CDR3 region: CASSPGAVNYGYTF. The CDR3 DNA reads as TGTGCCAGCTCACCAGGGGCAGTTAACTATGGCTACACCTTC.

The chain joins TRBV28 to TRBJ2-7, with a tentative D call TRBD2 (6 bases). The CDR3 sequence is 12 residues long. In germline, CDR1 is MDHEN, CDR2 SYDVKM. V was clipped by 7 bases and J by 4 bases, with 11 bases between them. CDR3 bases: TGTGCCAGCACGCGGGGAGGTTACGAGCAGTACTTC. This codes for CASTRGGYEQYF.

This chain links TRBV4-1 with TRBJ2-3; 8 nucleotides align to TRBD2. Germline CDR1 reads MGHRA; CDR2 reads YSYEKL. Unmatched junction bases numbered 12, after V lost 2 bases and J lost 5 bases. This CDR3 is built from 17 residues. CDR3 loop: CASSQRGAGAPQDTQYF. The DNA for the CDR3 is TGCGCCAGCAGCCAAAGGGGAGCGGGAGCACCGCAAGATACGCAGTATTTT.

This clonotype was seen once. The gene calls are TRBV28 and TRBJ2-1, with 9 nucleotides matching TRBD1. Germline V CDR1 and CDR2: MDHEN, SYDVKM. CDR3 length: 18 residues. The ends lost 7 bases at V and 0 bases at J; junction bases unmatched: 13. The CDR3 coding sequence is TGTGCCAGCACAACAGGGGGCCCACGAGCGGGCTCCTACAATGAGCAGTTCTTC. Protein product: CASTTGGPRAGSYNEQFF.